Shown below are 11 T cell receptor beta chains from a single sample sequenced in a study of blood T cell repertoires in COVID-19. Clones were read by immunoSEQ multiplex PCR, and TCRdb kept only the in-frame ones, dropping some. Of about 200,000 clones in the sample, just under 90% were seen once. The sample consisted of PBMCs or T cells enriched from blood (not recorded which). Receptor source: a man in his thirties or forties who had recovered from COVID-19.

The rearrangement links TRBV5-5 to TRBJ2-5; 10 bases fit TRBD1. Germline-derived CDR1 and CDR2 are SGHKS and YYEKEE (reference sequence). This CDR3 has 17 amino acids. V lost 4 bases, J lost 5 bases, and 14 bases stayed unmatched. The CDR3 DNA is TGTGCCAGCAGCATACTAAGGACAGGGGGTCTACGGGAGACCCAGTACTTC. Its translation is CASSILRTGGLRETQYF. Full variable domain (missing parts from reference TRBV5-5 and TRBJ2-5): DAGVTQSPTHLIKTRGQQVTLRCSPISGHKSVSWYQQVLGQGPQFIFQYYEKEERGRGNFPDRFSARQFPNYSSELNVNALLLGDSALYLCASSILRTGGLRETQYFGPGTRLLVL.

The chain carries TRBV27 and TRBJ1-6; a weak D match, TRBD1 (5 bases). Germline CDR1 reads MNHEY; CDR2 reads SMNVEV (reference sequence). This CDR3 has 18 residues. Trimming removed 3 bases from V and 0 bases from J, with 15 bases in between. The CDR3 loop reads CASSLYRPLSSYNSPLHF. DNA of the CDR3: TGTGCCAGCAGTTTGTACAGGCCCTTAAGCTCCTATAATTCACCCCTCCACTTT.

This sequence joins TRBV30 and TRBJ2-3; tentative D call: TRBD1 (5 bases). The CDR3 spans 12 residues. The V gene lost 4 bases and the J gene lost 2 bases, with 7 bases spanning the gap. From germline, CDR1 is GTSNPN and CDR2 SVGIG (reference sequence). CDR3 in amino acids: CAWTGYTDTQYF. The CDR3 bases are TGTGCCTGGACAGGGTACACAGATACGCAGTATTTT.

The CDR3 DNA sequence: TGTGCCAGCAGCCTTAAAGACAGTATTCTCCACTTT. Its protein product is CASSLKDSILHF. The J gene is TRBJ1-6, the V gene TRBV5-5; maybe TRBD1 (5 bases). The ends were cut back, 4 bases at V and 16 bases at J, with 15 bases in the middle. Germline CDR1 reads SGHKS; CDR2 reads YYEKEE (reference sequence). The CDR3 loop spans 12 amino acids.

The chain carries TRBV10-3 and TRBJ1-6; 7 bases are shared with TRBD1. This CDR3 comprises 19 residues. V lost 2 bases and J lost 0; bases outside the gene matches: 10. Looked up from germline, CDR1 is ENHRY and CDR2 is SYGVKD. The CDR3 sequence: CAISETRTGLSSYNSPLHF. The CDR3 coding sequence is TGTGCCATCAGTGAGACGCGGACAGGACTTAGCTCCTATAATTCACCCCTCCACTTT.

Written as DNA, the CDR3 is TGTGCCAGTAGTATAGATCGTCAGCCCCAGCATTTT. Protein product: CASSIDRQPQHF. This chain uses TRBV19 with TRBJ1-5; unclear D gene. CDR1 LNHDA and CDR2 SQIVND come from the germline V gene (reference sequence). The V end lost 0 bases, the J end lost 6 bases, and 3 bases lay between the germline ends. The CDR3 runs to 12 residues.

This clone has just a few counts. This chain joins TRBV5-1 and TRBJ2-4; tentatively, D is TRBD2 (5 bases). Germline values: CDR1 SGHRS, CDR2 YFSETQ. CDR3 length equals 15 residues. Trimming took 6 bases from V and 13 from J, leaving 26 bases between them. The CDR3 nucleotides are TGCGCCAGCACGCCGGGTGGGGAGACCTACCAAACACAGTACTTC. Its translation: CASTPGGETYQTQYF.

This clone has only one observation. This sequence joins TRBV4-1 and TRBJ1-1; TRBD1 matches 7 bases. V lost 3 bases to trimming and J lost 3 bases; unmatched junction nucleotides: 10. Germline loops: CDR1 MGHRA, CDR2 YSYEKL. The CDR3 consists of 16 residues. The CDR3 region has the DNA TGCGCCAGCAGCCAGCAGTGGAGACAGGGATACACTGAAGCTTTCTTT. It specifies CASSQQWRQGYTEAFF.

V gene TRBV4-1 combines with J gene TRBJ1-5; 8 bases are shared with TRBD1. Germline assignment: CDR1 MGHRA and CDR2 YSYEKL. V lost 4 bases, J lost 7 bases, and 9 bases stayed unmatched. The CDR3 extends over 15 amino acids. The CDR3 coding sequence is TGCGCCAGCAGCCGCACGACAGGGGTGCAGCAGCCCCAGCATTTT. Encoded protein: CASSRTTGVQQPQHF.

As for this clone: A much larger clone differs by one base, so this may be a read error. Other DNA sequences of this sample code for an identical CDR3. V gene TRBV14 combines with J gene TRBJ1-2; 7 bases align to TRBD1. The CDR3 is made up of 14 amino acids. The germline V gene has CDR1 SGHDN and CDR2 FVKESK. Trimming at V came to 1 base and at J to 4 bases, leaving 3 bases not matched to a gene. CDR3 nucleotides: TGTGCCAGCAGCCAAGGGACAGGCCCCTATGGCTACACCTTC. As protein: CASSQGTGPYGYTF.

This clone was seen only a few times. The chain couples TRBV4-3 to TRBJ1-1, with D unclear. CDR3 size: 13 residues. Germline V gives CDR1 LGHNA, CDR2 YSLEER. Trimming removed 2 bases at V and 11 bases at J, with 15 bases between. The CDR3 loop reads CASSQFELGVAFF. In DNA form, the CDR3 reads TGCGCCAGCAGCCAATTTGAGCTGGGAGTGGCTTTCTTT.